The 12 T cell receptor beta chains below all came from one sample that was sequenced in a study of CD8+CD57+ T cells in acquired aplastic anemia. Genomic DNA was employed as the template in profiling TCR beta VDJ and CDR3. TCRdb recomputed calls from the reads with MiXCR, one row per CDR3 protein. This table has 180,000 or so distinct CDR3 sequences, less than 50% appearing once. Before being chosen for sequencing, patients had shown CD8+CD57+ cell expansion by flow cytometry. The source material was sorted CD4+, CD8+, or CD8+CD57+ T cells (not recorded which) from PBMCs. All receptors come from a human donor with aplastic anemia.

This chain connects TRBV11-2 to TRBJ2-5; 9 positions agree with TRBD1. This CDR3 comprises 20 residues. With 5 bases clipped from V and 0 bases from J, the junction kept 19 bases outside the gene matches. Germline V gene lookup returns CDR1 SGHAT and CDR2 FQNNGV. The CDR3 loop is CASSLGGQTGTGLNQETQYF. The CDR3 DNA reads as TGTGCCAGCAGCCTCGGGGGGCAGACTGGGACAGGGCTAAACCAAGAGACCCAGTACTTC.

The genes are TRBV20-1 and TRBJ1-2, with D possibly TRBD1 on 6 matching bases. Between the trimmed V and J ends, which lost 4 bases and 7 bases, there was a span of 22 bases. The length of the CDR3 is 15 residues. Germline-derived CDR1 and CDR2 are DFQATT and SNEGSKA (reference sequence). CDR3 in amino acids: CSAIIGGAGYFGYTF. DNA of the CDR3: TGCAGTGCTATAATCGGGGGGGCGGGTTATTTTGGCTACACCTTC.

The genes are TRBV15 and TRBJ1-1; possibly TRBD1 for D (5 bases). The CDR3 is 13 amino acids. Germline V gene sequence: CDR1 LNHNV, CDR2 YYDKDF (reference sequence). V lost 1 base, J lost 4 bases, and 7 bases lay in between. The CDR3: CATSRAGGTEAFF. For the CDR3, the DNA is TGTGCCACCAGCAGAGCGGGGGGCACTGAAGCTTTCTTT.

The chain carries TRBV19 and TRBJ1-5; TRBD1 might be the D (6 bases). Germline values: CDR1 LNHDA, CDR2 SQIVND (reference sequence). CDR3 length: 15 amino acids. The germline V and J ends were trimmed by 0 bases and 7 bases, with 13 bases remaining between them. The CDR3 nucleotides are TGTGCCAGTAGTATAGAGATTGGACAGTTGCAGCCCCAGCATTTT. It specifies CASSIEIGQLQPQHF.

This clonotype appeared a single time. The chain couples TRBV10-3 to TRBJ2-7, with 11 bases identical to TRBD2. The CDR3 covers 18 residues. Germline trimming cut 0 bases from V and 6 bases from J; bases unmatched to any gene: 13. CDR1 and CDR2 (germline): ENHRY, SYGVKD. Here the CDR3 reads CAISESWLAGGEPGEQYF. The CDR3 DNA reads TGTGCCATCAGTGAGTCGTGGTTAGCGGGGGGGGAGCCGGGCGAGCAGTACTTC.

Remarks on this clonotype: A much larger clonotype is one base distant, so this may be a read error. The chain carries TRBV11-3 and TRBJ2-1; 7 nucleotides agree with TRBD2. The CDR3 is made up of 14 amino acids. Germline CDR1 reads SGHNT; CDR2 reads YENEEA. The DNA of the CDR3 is TGTGCCGGCAGCCGAGCGGGATTGGGCAATGAGCAGTTCTTC. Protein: CAGSRAGLGNEQFF.

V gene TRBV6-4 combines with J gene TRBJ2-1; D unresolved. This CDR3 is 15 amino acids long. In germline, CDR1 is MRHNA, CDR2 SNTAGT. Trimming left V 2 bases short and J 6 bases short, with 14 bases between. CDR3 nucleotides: TGTGCCAGCAGTGACGGTAACCTTGTAGGCAATGAGCAGTTCTTC. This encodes CASSDGNLVGNEQFF.

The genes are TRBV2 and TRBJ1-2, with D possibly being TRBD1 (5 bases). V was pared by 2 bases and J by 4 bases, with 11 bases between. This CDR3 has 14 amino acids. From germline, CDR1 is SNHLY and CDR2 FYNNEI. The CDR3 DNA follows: TGTGCCAGCAGTGAAAGGGGAGGAGCCTATGGCTACACCTTC. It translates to CASSERGGAYGYTF.

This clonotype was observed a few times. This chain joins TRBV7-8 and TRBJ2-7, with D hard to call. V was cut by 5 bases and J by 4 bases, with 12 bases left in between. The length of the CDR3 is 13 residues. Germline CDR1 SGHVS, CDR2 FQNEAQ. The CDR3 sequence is CASSPRLLYEQYF. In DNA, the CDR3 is TGTGCCAGCAGCCCACGCCTTCTTTACGAGCAGTACTTC.

The CDR3 reads CASSPPPQGAREQYF. The CDR3 region has the DNA TGTGCCAGCAGCCCGCCACCACAGGGGGCGCGGGAGCAGTACTTC. This chain connects TRBV5-8 to TRBJ2-7; 9 bases map to TRBD1. The CDR3 loop spans 15 amino acids. V was pared by 4 bases and J by 7 bases, with 12 bases of the junction left unmatched. Germline V gene sequence: CDR1 SGHTS, CDR2 YDEGEE. Full variable domain (outside the CDR3, taken from reference TRBV5-8 and TRBJ2-7): EAGVTQSPTHLIKTRGQQATLRCSPISGHTSVYWYQQALGLGLQFLLWYDEGEERNRGNFPPRFSGRQFPNYSSELNVNALELEDSALYLCASSPPPQGAREQYFGPGTRLTVT.

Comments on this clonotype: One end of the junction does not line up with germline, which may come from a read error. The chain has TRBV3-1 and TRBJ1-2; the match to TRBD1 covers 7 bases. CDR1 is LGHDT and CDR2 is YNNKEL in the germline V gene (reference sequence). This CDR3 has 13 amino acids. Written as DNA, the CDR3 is TGTGCCAGCAGGCGAGGGACAGACGCAGCCGACTTCTTC. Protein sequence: CASRRGTDAADFF.

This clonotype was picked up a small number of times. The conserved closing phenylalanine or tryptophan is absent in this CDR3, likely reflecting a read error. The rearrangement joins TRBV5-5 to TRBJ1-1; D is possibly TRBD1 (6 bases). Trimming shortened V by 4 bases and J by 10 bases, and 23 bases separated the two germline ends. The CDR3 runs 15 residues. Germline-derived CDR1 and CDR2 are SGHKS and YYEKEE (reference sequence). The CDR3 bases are TGTGCCAGCAGCCCTCGGACAGAGGATAGTCGAGCAGCTTTCTCT. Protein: CASSPRTEDSRAAFS.